This T cell receptor beta chain is drawn from a study of cytomegalovirus exposure and HLA in healthy donors. Study information: The approximately 670 first-cohort repertoires shared a platform with the approximately 110 validation repertoires, as reported in a later analysis. Findings of the study overall: Some public TCRs appeared in many individuals, while most sequences were rare.

For this clone: Its matching antigen is unknown. The sample has other DNA sequences that encode this CDR3 too.

CDR1 is MNHEY, CDR2 SMNVEV, per germline (reference sequence). This CDR3 is 12 amino acids long. V lost 4 bases, J lost 5 bases, and 8 bases lay in between. Separate from the roughly 630-subject first cohort was the approximately 130-subject validation cohort, to which the donors belonged. Sequencing used immunoSEQ multiplex PCR; TCRdb keeps in-frame clones, though not all of them. Of 200,000 to 250,000 clones listed, roughly 88% are singletons. This chain joins TRBV27 and TRBJ1-2; D ambiguous. The source is a woman under 40 in good health and CMV-seropositive. The material sequenced was PBMCs. The CDR3 is CASSSTGYGYTF. In nucleotides, the CDR3 is TGTGCCAGCAGTTCGACGGGGTATGGCTACACCTTC.